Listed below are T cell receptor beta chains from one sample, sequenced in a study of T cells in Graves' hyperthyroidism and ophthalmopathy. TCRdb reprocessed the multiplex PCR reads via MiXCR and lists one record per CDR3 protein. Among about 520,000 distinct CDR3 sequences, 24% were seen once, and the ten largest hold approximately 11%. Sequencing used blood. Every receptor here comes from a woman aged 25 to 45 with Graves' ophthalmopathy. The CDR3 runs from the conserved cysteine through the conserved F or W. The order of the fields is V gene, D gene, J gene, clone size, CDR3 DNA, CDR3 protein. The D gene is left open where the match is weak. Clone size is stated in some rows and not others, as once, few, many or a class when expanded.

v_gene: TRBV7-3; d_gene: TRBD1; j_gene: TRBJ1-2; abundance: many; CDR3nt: TGTGCCAGCAGCCTCGGACAGGGGGCGCCTTATGGCTACACCTTC; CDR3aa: CASSLGQGAPYGYTF
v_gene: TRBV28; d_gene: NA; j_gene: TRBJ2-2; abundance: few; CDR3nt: TGTGCCAGCAGTTTTCTTAGGGGGAACACCGGGGAGCTGTTTTTT; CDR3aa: CASSFLRGNTGELFF
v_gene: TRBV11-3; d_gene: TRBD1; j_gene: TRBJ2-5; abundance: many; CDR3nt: TGTGCCAGCAGCCCGGGGTACAGGGGATCTGAGACCCAGTACTTC; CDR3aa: CASSPGYRGSETQYF
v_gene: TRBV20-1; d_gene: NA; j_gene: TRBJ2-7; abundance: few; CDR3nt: TGCAGTGCTAGAGTTAGGGCCTACGAGCAGTACTTC; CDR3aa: CSARVRAYEQYF
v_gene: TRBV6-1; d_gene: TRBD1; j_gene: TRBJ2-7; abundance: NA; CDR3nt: TGTGCCAGCAAAGAGGACAGGGGAGTCTACGAGCAGTACTTC; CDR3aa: CASKEDRGVYEQYF
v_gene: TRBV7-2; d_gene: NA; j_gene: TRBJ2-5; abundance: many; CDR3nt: TGTGCCAGCAGCTCCAGCTTAGCCGAAGAGACCCAGTACTTC; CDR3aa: CASSSSLAEETQYF
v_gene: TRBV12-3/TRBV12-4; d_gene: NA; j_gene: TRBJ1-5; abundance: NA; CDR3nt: TGTGCCAGCAGTCCCCGCTCCGGTTATAGCAATCAGCCCCAGCATTTT; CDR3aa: CASSPRSGYSNQPQHF
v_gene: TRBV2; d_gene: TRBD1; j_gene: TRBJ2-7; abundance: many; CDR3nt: TGTGCCAGTAGACAGGGCCCCCTCGGCGAGCAGTACTTC; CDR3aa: CASRQGPLGEQYF
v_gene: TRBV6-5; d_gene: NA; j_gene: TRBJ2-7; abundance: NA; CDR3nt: TGTGCCAGCAGTTACACAGGGACAACCTACGAGCAGTACTTC; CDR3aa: CASSYTGTTYEQYF
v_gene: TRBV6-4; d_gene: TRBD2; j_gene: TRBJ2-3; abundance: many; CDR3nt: TGTGCCTCCCGCCGTCACGAAGCGGGGGGGCCCACAGATACGCAGTATTTT; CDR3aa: CASRRHEAGGPTDTQYF
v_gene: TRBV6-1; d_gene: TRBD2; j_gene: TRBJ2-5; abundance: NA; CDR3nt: TGTGCCAGCAGTGGTCGACTAGCGGGGACCGAAGAGACCCAGTACTTC; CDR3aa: CASSGRLAGTEETQYF
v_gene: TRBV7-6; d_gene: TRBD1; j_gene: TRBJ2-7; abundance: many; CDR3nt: TGTGCCAGCAGCTTGGGACAGGGGTACCAGCAGTACTTC; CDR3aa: CASSLGQGYQQYF
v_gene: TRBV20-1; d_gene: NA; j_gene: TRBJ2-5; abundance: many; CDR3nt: TGCAGTGCCAGGAACCCCGAAGAGACCCAGTACTTC; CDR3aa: CSARNPEETQYF
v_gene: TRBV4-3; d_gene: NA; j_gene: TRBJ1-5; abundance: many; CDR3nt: TGCGCCAGCAGCCAAGGACAGAAACGCAATCAGCCCCAGCATTTT; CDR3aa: CASSQGQKRNQPQHF
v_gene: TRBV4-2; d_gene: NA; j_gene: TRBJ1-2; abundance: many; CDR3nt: TGTGCCAGCAGCCAAGGGCGCATTCTCAACTATGGCTACACCTTC; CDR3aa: CASSQGRILNYGYTF
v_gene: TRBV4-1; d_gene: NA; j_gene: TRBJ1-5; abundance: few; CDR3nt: TGCGCCAGCAGCCAAGATGACGGGGGCAATCAGCCCCAGCATTTT; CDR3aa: CASSQDDGGNQPQHF
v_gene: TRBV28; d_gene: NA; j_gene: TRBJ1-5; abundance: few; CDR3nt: TGTGCCAGCAGACGCACCCGATTGACAGGAGACAATCAGCCCCAGCATTTT; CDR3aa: CASRRTRLTGDNQPQHF
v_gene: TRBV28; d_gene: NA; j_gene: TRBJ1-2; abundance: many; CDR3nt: TGTGCCAGCGGATGGGGGATCTATGGCTACACCTTC; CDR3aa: CASGWGIYGYTF
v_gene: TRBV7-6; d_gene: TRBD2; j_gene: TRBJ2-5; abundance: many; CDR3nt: TGTGCCAGCAGCTCGGCGGGGGTCCAAGAGACCCAGTACTTC; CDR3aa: CASSSAGVQETQYF
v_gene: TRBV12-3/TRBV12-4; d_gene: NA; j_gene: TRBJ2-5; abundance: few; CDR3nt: TGTGCCAGCAGTTTCTCCCCCCCCACAGGAATGGAGACCCAGTACTTC; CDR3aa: CASSFSPPTGMETQYF
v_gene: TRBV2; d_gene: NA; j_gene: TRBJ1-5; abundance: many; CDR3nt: TGTGCCAGCAGTGAATCGAGGGACATGGACGATCAGCCCCAGCATTTT; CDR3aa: CASSESRDMDDQPQHF
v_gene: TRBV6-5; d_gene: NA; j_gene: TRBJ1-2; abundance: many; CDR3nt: TGTGCCAGCAGTTACAGCGGGTTGGGCTACACCTTC; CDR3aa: CASSYSGLGYTF